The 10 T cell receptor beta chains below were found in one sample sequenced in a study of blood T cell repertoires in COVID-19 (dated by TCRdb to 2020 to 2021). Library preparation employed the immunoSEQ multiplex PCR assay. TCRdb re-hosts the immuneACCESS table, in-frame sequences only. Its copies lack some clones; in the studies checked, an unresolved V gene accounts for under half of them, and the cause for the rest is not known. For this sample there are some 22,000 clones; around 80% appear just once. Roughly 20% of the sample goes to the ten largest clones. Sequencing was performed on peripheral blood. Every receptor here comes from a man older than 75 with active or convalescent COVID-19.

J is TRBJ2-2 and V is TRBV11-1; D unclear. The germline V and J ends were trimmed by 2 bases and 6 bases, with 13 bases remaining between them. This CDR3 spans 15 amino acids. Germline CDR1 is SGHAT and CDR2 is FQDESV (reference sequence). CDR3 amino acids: CASSLISYPAGELFF. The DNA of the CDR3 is TGTGCCAGCAGCTTAATCTCGTATCCCGCCGGGGAGCTGTTTTTT.

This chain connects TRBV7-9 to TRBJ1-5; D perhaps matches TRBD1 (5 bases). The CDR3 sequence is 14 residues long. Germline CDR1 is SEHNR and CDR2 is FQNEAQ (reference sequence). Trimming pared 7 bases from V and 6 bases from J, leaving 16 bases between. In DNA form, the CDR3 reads TGTGCCAGCACCCATGGCAGGGAAGGTCAGCCCCAGCATTTT. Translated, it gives CASTHGREGQPQHF.

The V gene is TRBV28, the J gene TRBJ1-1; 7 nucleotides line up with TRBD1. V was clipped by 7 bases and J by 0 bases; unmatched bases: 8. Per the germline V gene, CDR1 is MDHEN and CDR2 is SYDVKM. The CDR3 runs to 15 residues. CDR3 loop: CASTVRQGLNTEAFF. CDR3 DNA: TGTGCCAGCACAGTTCGACAGGGTCTGAACACTGAAGCTTTCTTT.

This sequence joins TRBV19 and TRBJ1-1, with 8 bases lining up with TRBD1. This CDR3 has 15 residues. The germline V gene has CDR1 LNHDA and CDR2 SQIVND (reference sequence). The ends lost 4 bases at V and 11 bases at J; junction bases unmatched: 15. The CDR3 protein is CASSRSRDRQRLAFF. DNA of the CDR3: TGTGCCAGTAGTAGGTCCCGGGACAGGCAGCGGCTCGCTTTCTTT.

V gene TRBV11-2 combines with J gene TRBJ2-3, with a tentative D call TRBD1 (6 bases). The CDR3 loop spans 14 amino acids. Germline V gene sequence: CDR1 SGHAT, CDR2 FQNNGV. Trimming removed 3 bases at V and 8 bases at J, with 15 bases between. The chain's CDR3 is CASSFNREFGTQYF. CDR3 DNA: TGTGCCAGCAGCTTTAACAGGGAATTCGGTACGCAGTATTTT.

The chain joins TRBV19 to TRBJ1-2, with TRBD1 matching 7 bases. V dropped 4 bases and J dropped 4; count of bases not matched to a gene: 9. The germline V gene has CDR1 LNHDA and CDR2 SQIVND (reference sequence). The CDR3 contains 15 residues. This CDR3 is CASSTRPGTAYGYTF. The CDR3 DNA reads TGTGCCAGTAGTACCAGACCCGGGACAGCCTATGGCTACACCTTC.

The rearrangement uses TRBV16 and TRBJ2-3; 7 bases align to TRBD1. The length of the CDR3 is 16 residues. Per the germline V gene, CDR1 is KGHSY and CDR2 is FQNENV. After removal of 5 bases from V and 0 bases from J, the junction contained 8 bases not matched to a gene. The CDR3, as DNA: TGTGCCAGCAGCTCAGGGGGTCCCACGAGCACAGATACGCAGTATTTT. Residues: CASSSGGPTSTDTQYF.

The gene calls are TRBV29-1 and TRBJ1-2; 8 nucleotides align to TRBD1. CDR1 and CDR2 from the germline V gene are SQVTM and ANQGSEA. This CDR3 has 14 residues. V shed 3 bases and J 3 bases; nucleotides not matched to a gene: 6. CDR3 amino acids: CSVDLPGGYYGYTF. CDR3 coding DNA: TGCAGCGTTGATCTGCCAGGGGGCTACTATGGCTACACCTTC.

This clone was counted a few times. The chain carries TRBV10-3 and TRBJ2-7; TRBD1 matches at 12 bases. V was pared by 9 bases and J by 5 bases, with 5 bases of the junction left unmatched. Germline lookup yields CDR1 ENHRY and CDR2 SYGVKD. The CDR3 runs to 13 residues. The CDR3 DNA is TGTGCCATAGCCGGGACAGGGGGCGACGAGCAGTACTTC. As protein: CAIAGTGGDEQYF.

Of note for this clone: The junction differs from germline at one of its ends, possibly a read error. For the CDR3, the DNA is TGTGCCAGCAGCCCTAGAGGTGCTAGCCCCCGATTC. Its translation: CASSPRGASPRF. The chain carries TRBV7-2 and TRBJ2-7; a possible D gene is TRBD2 (5 bases). The CDR3 sequence is 12 residues long. The germline gives CDR1 SGHTA, CDR2 FQGNSA.